The present entry profiles one TCR beta chain with its context. Its antigen remains unidentified. Naive CD8 cells lacked CD45RO, underwent positive selection for CCR7 and left out terminally differentiated effector memory CD45RA+ cells. Each sample came from a Caucasian adult donor living in Nashville, Tennessee. The data stem from a study of shared clonotypes between healthy human individuals. Regarding the study as a whole: Rarefaction exposed incomplete sorted-subset sequencing despite large depth.

Losses at the gene ends were 4 bases for V and 4 bases for J; bases not matched to a gene: 17. CDR3 size: 19 residues. In germline, CDR1 is SEHNR, CDR2 FQNEAQ (reference sequence). Produced via immunoSEQ multiplex PCR; TCRdb's table is partial and in-frame only. The sample lists roughly 2 million clones; 85% to 95% were seen once. The clonotype originates from a man aged 18 to 29 in good health. The genes are TRBV7-9 and TRBJ2-3, with 10 nucleotides matching TRBD2. The sample consisted of naive CD8+ T cells sorted from blood. The chain's CDR3 is CASSSITSGAGPLADTQYF. CDR3 bases: TGTGCCAGCAGCTCAATAACTAGCGGGGCCGGCCCACTCGCAGATACGCAGTATTTT.